The clone carrying this T cell receptor (beta chain) was observed a handful of times. Its antigen is unknown. These data come from a study of T cells after yellow fever vaccination. Study-wide points: The presence of abundant clonotypes contaminating from the bulk population was possible in FACS-sorted repertoires.

CDR1 and CDR2 (germline): SEHNR, FQNEAQ (reference sequence). Trimming stripped 4 bases from V and 5 bases from J, with 13 bases between. The CDR3 covers 14 residues. Synthesis of TCR cDNA relied on 5'RACE template switching, which attached a universal primer site and UMIs. TCRdb re-derived calls from the 5' RACE reads in MiXCR, one entry per CDR3 protein. The repertoire holds some 170,000 distinct CDR3 sequences, with around 8.5% as singletons. The V gene is TRBV7-9, the J gene TRBJ2-3, with D hard to call. The sequenced sample was CD8+ T cells sorted from PBMCs, obtained 45 days after the yellow fever booster vaccination. This TCR was sampled from a man aged 18 to 29 who received the YFV17D yellow fever vaccine. CDR3 sequence (DNA): TGTGCCAGCAGCTCCGCATTGGGATTAGATACGCAGTATTTT. Its protein product is CASSSALGLDTQYF.